Shown below are 30 T cell receptor beta chains from a single sample sequenced in a study of neurological immune-mediated disorders. TCRdb reprocessed the 5' RACE reads via MiXCR and lists one record per CDR3 protein. Counted here are tens of thousands of distinct CDR3 sequences, approximately 3.5% occurring once; the ten biggest clones make up just under 3%. Sequencing was done on a sample of PBMCs. The receptors originated from a woman in her forties or fifties with multiple sclerosis.

This clonotype appeared a few times. This chain connects TRBV20-1 to TRBJ1-5; D perhaps matches TRBD1 (6 bases). In germline, CDR1 is DFQATT, CDR2 SNEGSKA (reference sequence). V lost 0 bases and J lost 0, with 15 bases in between. CDR3 length equals 17 residues. CDR3 DNA sequence: TGCAGTGCTAGAGATACTCGGGGGGCCTATAGCAATCAGCCCCAGCATTTT. This translates into CSARDTRGAYSNQPQHF.

The table lists this clonotype with many counts. The V call is TRBV7-9, the J call TRBJ1-4; D may be TRBD1 (6 bases). The CDR3 is made up of 18 amino acids. Germline V gene data show CDR1 as SEHNR and CDR2 as FQNEAQ (reference sequence). Trimming left V 1 base short and J 7 bases short, with 22 bases between. The CDR3: CASSLEERRWGGTEKLFF. In DNA form, the CDR3 reads TGTGCCAGCAGCTTAGAGGAACGTAGATGGGGGGGCACTGAAAAACTGTTTTTT. Drawing the rest from reference TRBV7-9 and TRBJ1-4, the complete variable domain is DTGVSQNPRHKITKRGQNVTFRCDPISEHNRLYWYRQTLGQGPEFLTYFQNEAQLEKSRLLSDRFSAERPKGSFSTLEIQRTEQGDSAMYLCASSLEERRWGGTEKLFFGSGTQLSVL.

This clonotype was picked up a small number of times. The V call is TRBV7-6, the J call TRBJ2-1; 14 bases line up with TRBD2. This CDR3 has 17 amino acids. Looked up from germline, CDR1 is SGHVS and CDR2 is FNYEAQ. V lost 5 bases to trimming and J lost 3 bases; unmatched junction nucleotides: 6. This CDR3 reads CASSRLGTSGGYNEQFF. CDR3 DNA sequence: TGTGCCAGCAGCCGTCTCGGGACTAGCGGGGGCTACAATGAGCAGTTCTTC.

For this clonotype: This may be a read error: a much more frequent sequence differs by one nucleotide. J is TRBJ1-2 and V is TRBV4-3, with D perhaps matching TRBD1 (5 bases). CDR3 length equals 12 residues. From germline, CDR1 is LGHNA and CDR2 YSLEER. Trimming stripped 1 base from V and 7 bases from J, with 7 bases between. The CDR3 sequence: CASSQGGFGYTF. The CDR3, as DNA: TGCGCCAGCAGCCAAGGGGGGTTTGGCTACACCTTC.

The table lists this clonotype with many counts. This sequence joins TRBV12-3 or TRBV12-4 and TRBJ2-1, with 8 bases matching TRBD2. V gave up 1 base and J gave up 0 bases; unmatched junction bases: 2. This CDR3 has 16 amino acids. This chain's CDR3 is CASSLVAGLSYNEQFF. In DNA form, the CDR3 reads TGTGCCAGCAGTTTAGTAGCGGGACTCTCCTACAATGAGCAGTTCTTC.

This clonotype was counted many times. V and J are TRBV7-3 and TRBJ2-3; D unresolved. With 5 bases removed from V and 5 bases from J, the gap between germline ends came to 17 bases. Germline CDR1 SGHTA, CDR2 FQGTGA. The CDR3 sequence is 15 residues long. This chain's CDR3 is CASSPPGFDRDTQYF. The CDR3 DNA reads as TGTGCCAGCAGCCCACCTGGGTTTGATAGAGATACGCAGTATTTT.

The chain has TRBV7-6 and TRBJ2-3; D is perhaps TRBD1 or TRBD2 (5 bases each). CDR3 length: 16 residues. Germline V CDR1 and CDR2: SGHVS, FNYEAQ. V dropped 1 base and J dropped 1 base, with 12 bases sitting between them. This chain's CDR3 is CASSLVLGVGTDTQYF. DNA for the CDR3: TGTGCCAGCAGCTTAGTCTTGGGGGTCGGCACAGATACGCAGTATTTT.

This clonotype was seen at least ten times. This sequence joins TRBV4-3 and TRBJ2-1; D remains ambiguous. V lost 0 bases, J lost 8 bases, and 11 bases lay in between. Germline CDR1 reads LGHNA; CDR2 reads YSLEER. The CDR3 has 14 amino acids. CDR3 nucleotide sequence: TGCGCCAGCAGCCAAGATCGTACCTGGGATGAGCAGTTCTTC. Residues: CASSQDRTWDEQFF.

The gene calls are TRBV20-1 and TRBJ2-7, with 10 nucleotides matching TRBD2. This CDR3 comprises 13 residues. Germline V CDR1 and CDR2: DFQATT, SNEGSKA (reference sequence). Germline trimming cut 3 bases from V and 6 bases from J; bases unmatched to any gene: 5. The CDR3 region has the DNA TGCAGTGCTAGCGGTCTAGCGGGGGTCGAGCAGTACTTC. Translating it yields CSASGLAGVEQYF.

This clonotype was counted at least ten times. This chain links TRBV20-1 with TRBJ1-3, with 10 bases aligning to TRBD1. The CDR3 totals 15 residues. The junction had 3 bases not matched to a gene; V was cut back by 0 bases and J by 4 bases. CDR1 and CDR2 from the germline V gene are DFQATT and SNEGSKA (reference sequence). The CDR3 sequence: CSAREWTGGGNTIYF. The CDR3 DNA follows: TGCAGTGCTAGAGAGTGGACAGGGGGAGGAAACACCATATATTTT.

This clonotype was counted a few times. One base away lies a much larger clone, so this may be a sequencing read error. The chain combines TRBV12-3 or TRBV12-4 with TRBJ1-2, with unresolved D. This CDR3 spans 14 amino acids. Trimming took off 1 base at V and 4 bases at J, with 10 bases between the two ends. The CDR3 coding sequence is TGTGCCAGCAGTTTAGTTAAAAATGCCTATGGCTACACCTTC. This gives the protein CASSLVKNAYGYTF.

This clonotype appeared many times. V usage is TRBV12-3 or TRBV12-4 and J usage is TRBJ2-7, with 7 nucleotides matching TRBD2. Losses at the gene ends were 3 bases for V and 6 bases for J; bases not matched to a gene: 5. CDR3 length: 13 amino acids. CDR3 sequence (DNA): TGTGCCAGCAGTTTGGGAGGGTCCACCGAGCAGTACTTC. Translation: CASSLGGSTEQYF.

This clonotype was seen at least ten times. This chain connects TRBV12-3 or TRBV12-4 to TRBJ2-1; D is perhaps TRBD1 or TRBD2 (5 bases each). The CDR3 loop spans 14 amino acids. V gave up 3 bases and J gave up 7 bases, with 13 bases separating them. The CDR3 sequence: CASSLLQGRNEQFF. Here the CDR3 DNA reads TGTGCCAGCAGTTTGCTCCAGGGACGTAATGAGCAGTTCTTC.

This clonotype was recorded at least ten times. The gene calls are TRBV7-9 and TRBJ1-1, with D maybe TRBD1 (6 bases). With 6 bases removed from V and 2 bases from J, the gap between germline ends came to 7 bases. The germline gives CDR1 SEHNR, CDR2 FQNEAQ (reference sequence). The CDR3 has 12 residues. Here the CDR3 DNA reads TGTGCCAGCAGACAGGGCAACACTGAAGCTTTCTTT. This sequence encodes CASRQGNTEAFF.

Many counts were recorded for this clonotype. The chain links TRBV5-6 to TRBJ2-3, with TRBD2 matching over 13 bases. From germline, CDR1 is SGHDT and CDR2 YYEEEE. The CDR3 is 20 amino acids. J gave up 1 base and V 3 bases, and 14 bases lay outside the gene matches. Here the CDR3 reads CASSWVPTSGGPGGTDTQYF. In DNA form, the CDR3 reads TGTGCCAGCAGCTGGGTCCCGACTAGCGGGGGGCCGGGCGGCACAGATACGCAGTATTTT. The entire variable domain, with the rest obtained from reference TRBV5-6 and TRBJ2-3, is as follows: DAGVTQSPTHLIKTRGQQVTLRCSPKSGHDTVSWYQQALGQGPQFIFQYYEEEERQRGNFPDRFSGHQFPNYSSELNVNALLLGDSALYLCASSWVPTSGGPGGTDTQYFGPGTRLTVL.

Ten or more counts support this clonotype. The chain uses TRBV27 and TRBJ2-3; D possibly corresponds to TRBD2 (5 bases). This CDR3 spans 20 amino acids. V was shortened by 4 bases and J by 3 bases, with 29 bases between the two germline ends. The germline V gene has CDR1 MNHEY and CDR2 SMNVEV (reference sequence). The CDR3, as DNA: TGTGCCAGCAGTTCCCTCGGGTATGCAGCTAGCCTAAATTGGACAGATACGCAGTATTTT. It encodes CASSSLGYAASLNWTDTQYF.

In its sample, this clonotype was seen many times. The chain employs TRBV29-1 and TRBJ2-1; 7 positions agree with TRBD2. The length of the CDR3 is 15 residues. The germline V gene encodes CDR1 SQVTM and CDR2 ANQGSEA. With V trimmed by 8 bases and J by 0 bases, 10 bases remained unmatched. This CDR3 is CSMRYGGNSYNEQFF. For the CDR3, the DNA is TGCAGCATGCGGTACGGGGGGAACTCCTACAATGAGCAGTTCTTC.

Many counts were recorded for this clonotype. The gene calls are TRBV5-5 and TRBJ2-1; 9 bases match TRBD2. The J segment lost 7 bases and the V segment lost 2 bases, leaving 7 bases of the junction unmatched. CDR3 length: 15 residues. Germline loops: CDR1 SGHKS, CDR2 YYEKEE (reference sequence). Written as DNA, the CDR3 is TGTGCCAGCAGCTTTAGCGGGGGAGGGGGGAATGAGCAGTTCTTC. As protein: CASSFSGGGGNEQFF.

This clonotype was recorded at least ten times. The CDR3: CASSDNEKLFF. CDR3 sequence (DNA): TGTGCCAGCAGTGACAATGAAAAACTGTTTTTT. This chain joins TRBV5-4 and TRBJ1-4, with D unclear. Germline CDR1 is SGHNT and CDR2 is YYREEE (reference sequence). There are 11 residues in the CDR3. The V end was cut by 5 bases, the J end by 5 bases, with 4 bases between.

This clonotype was detected many times. The J gene is TRBJ1-1, the V gene TRBV5-5; D possibly corresponds to TRBD1 (6 bases). From germline, CDR1 is SGHKS and CDR2 YYEKEE (reference sequence). The CDR3 consists of 14 residues. V dropped 2 bases and J dropped 4 bases, with 12 bases sitting between them. The CDR3 region is CASSFASGVTEAFF. Here the CDR3 DNA reads TGTGCCAGCAGCTTTGCTTCAGGGGTCACTGAAGCTTTCTTT.

In its sample, this clonotype was seen a few times. The chain couples TRBV6-5 to TRBJ1-3, with D possibly matching TRBD1 (6 bases). Germline CDR1 is MNHEY and CDR2 is SVGAGI. The CDR3 sequence is 14 residues long. V lost 2 bases and J lost 2, with 7 bases in between. CDR3 bases: TGTGCCAGCAGTTACGGGGGGCCTGGAAACACCATATATTTT. Translated: CASSYGGPGNTIYF.

This clonotype was seen repeatedly, ten times or more. Germline and junction disagree at one end, which may indicate a read error. The chain carries TRBV5-1 and TRBJ2-7, with 7 nucleotides matching TRBD1. The CDR3 is made up of 20 amino acids. The germline V gene has CDR1 SGHRS and CDR2 YFSETQ. This chain's CDR3 is CASSLGVSGTASLFSYEQYF. In DNA form, the CDR3 reads TGCGCCAGCAGTTTGGGTGTTAGTGGGACAGCCTCACTTTTCTCCTACGAGCAGTACTTC.

There are many counts of this clonotype. This rearrangement joins TRBV15 to TRBJ2-7; D call uncertain. Germline CDR1 and CDR2: LNHNV and YYDKDF (reference sequence). This CDR3 spans 15 amino acids. With 3 bases removed from V and 2 bases from J, the gap between germline ends came to 14 bases. The CDR3 DNA is TGTGCCACCAGCAGGGACGATTTGGGCCCCTACGAGCAGTACTTC. It encodes CATSRDDLGPYEQYF.

At least ten counts were recorded for this clonotype. This chain joins TRBV7-2 and TRBJ2-7, with TRBD2 as a possible D gene (6 bases). Between the trimmed V and J ends, which lost 5 bases and 4 bases, there was a span of 15 bases. The length of the CDR3 is 14 residues. Germline V gives CDR1 SGHTA, CDR2 FQGNSA. The CDR3 DNA reads TGTGCCAGCAGCCCCGCGGGAAGCTTTTACGAGCAGTACTTC. It codes for CASSPAGSFYEQYF.

This clonotype was recorded at least ten times. The CDR3 DNA is TGTGCCAGCAGCTTAGCGTCAGGGGGAACTGAAGCTTTCTTT. Its protein is CASSLASGGTEAFF. The rearrangement joins TRBV7-2 to TRBJ1-1, with 7 bases identical to TRBD1. This CDR3 contains 14 residues. CDR1 and CDR2 from the germline V gene are SGHTA and FQGNSA. With 0 bases clipped from V and 5 bases from J, the junction kept 3 bases outside the gene matches.

This clonotype showed up many times. The rearrangement links TRBV20-1 to TRBJ2-3; 9 nucleotides line up with TRBD2. From germline, CDR1 is DFQATT and CDR2 SNEGSKA (reference sequence). V shed 3 bases and J 4 bases; nucleotides not matched to a gene: 5. CDR3 length: 14 amino acids. As DNA, the CDR3 is TGCAGTGCTAGGCGGGGGGGTATTTCAGATACGCAGTATTTT. The encoded protein is CSARRGGISDTQYF.

In this sample, this clonotype turned up many times. V gene TRBV7-3 combines with J gene TRBJ2-3, with 9 bases that match TRBD2. V shed 5 bases and J 2 bases; nucleotides not matched to a gene: 5. The germline V gene encodes CDR1 SGHTA and CDR2 FQGTGA. This CDR3 contains 15 residues. CDR3 residues: CASSPAGGNTDTQYF. The CDR3 coding sequence is TGTGCCAGCAGCCCAGCGGGGGGAAACACAGATACGCAGTATTTT.

There are many counts of this clonotype. The chain joins TRBV12-3 or TRBV12-4 to TRBJ2-2; D gene ambiguous. Trimming stripped 3 bases from V and 6 bases from J, with 14 bases between. This CDR3 is 15 amino acids long. The CDR3 region has the DNA TGTGCCAGCAGTTTTAACATAGTCGGACCCGGGGAGCTGTTTTTT. It specifies CASSFNIVGPGELFF.

This clonotype was seen ten or more times. The chain has TRBV7-2 and TRBJ2-7; 7 nucleotides align to TRBD1. V lost 5 bases and J lost 0; bases outside the gene matches: 7. The CDR3 length is 15 residues. Per germline, CDR1 SGHTA and CDR2 FQGNSA. CDR3 residues: CASSITGTASYEQYF. The CDR3 region has the DNA TGTGCCAGCAGCATAACCGGGACAGCCTCCTACGAGCAGTACTTC.

This clonotype was seen many times. V gene TRBV29-1 combines with J gene TRBJ2-3; 14 nucleotides agree with TRBD2. The junction had 5 bases not matched to a gene; V was cut back by 8 bases and J by 4 bases. CDR3 length: 14 amino acids. Looked up from germline, CDR1 is SQVTM and CDR2 is ANQGSEA. DNA for the CDR3: TGCAGCACGGGGACTAGCGGGGGCTCAGATACGCAGTATTTT. As protein: CSTGTSGGSDTQYF.